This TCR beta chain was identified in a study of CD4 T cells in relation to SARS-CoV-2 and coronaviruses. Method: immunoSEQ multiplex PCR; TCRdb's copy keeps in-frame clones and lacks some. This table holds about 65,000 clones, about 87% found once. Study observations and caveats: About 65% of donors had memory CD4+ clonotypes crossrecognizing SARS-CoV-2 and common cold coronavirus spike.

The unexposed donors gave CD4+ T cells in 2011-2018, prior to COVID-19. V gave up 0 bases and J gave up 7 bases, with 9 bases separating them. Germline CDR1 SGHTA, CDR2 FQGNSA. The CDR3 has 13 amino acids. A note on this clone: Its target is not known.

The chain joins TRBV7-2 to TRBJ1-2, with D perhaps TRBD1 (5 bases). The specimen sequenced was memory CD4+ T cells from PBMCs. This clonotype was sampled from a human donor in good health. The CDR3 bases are TGTGCCAGCAGCTTAGCCCAGGGACGTGGCTACACCTTC. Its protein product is CASSLAQGRGYTF.